This T cell receptor (beta chain) comes out of a study of T cells in Graves' hyperthyroidism and ophthalmopathy. Template material for amplifying TCR beta CDR3 regions consisted of RNA transcripts. First-round RT-PCR of the TCR CDR3 relied on the HTBI primer set. One entry per CDR3 protein results from TCRdb running MiXCR on the multiplex PCR reads. The data contain 350,000 or so distinct CDR3 sequences, approximately 18% of them singletons. This clonotype was recorded many times. Patients aged 18 to 65 had newly diagnosed hyperthyroidism of under 2 months' duration. Between the trimmed V and J ends, which lost 5 bases and 1 base, there was a span of 14 bases. The germline gives CDR1 SGHTA, CDR2 FQGNSA. CDR3 length: 15 amino acids.

Sequencing was performed on blood. This sequence joins TRBV7-2 and TRBJ1-1, with a weak D call TRBD1 (5 bases). The origin of this receptor is a woman younger than 45 with Graves' hyperthyroidism that later progressed to Graves' ophthalmopathy. The CDR3 loop reads CASSRGPYKNTEAFF. CDR3 nucleotides: TGTGCCAGCAGCCGGGGCCCTTACAAGAACACTGAAGCTTTCTTT. The full variable domain, with the rest looked up from reference TRBV7-2 and TRBJ1-1, is GAGVSQSPSNKVTEKGKDVELRCDPISGHTALYWYRQSLGQGLEFLIYFQGNSAPDKSGLPSDRFSAERTGGSVSTLTIQRTQQEDSAVYLCASSRGPYKNTEAFFGQGTRLTVV.